This section outlines one T cell receptor beta chain sequence together with its context. This clone's antigen is unknown. No per-base quality is available; no much larger clone lies one base away. The library was made by the immunoSEQ multiplex PCR assay. To provide template for TCR sequencing, every sample had RNA extracted and reverse transcribed into cDNA. First-strand cDNA was synthesized using SuperScript III with a 2:1 mix of oligo-dT and random hexamers. A synthetic immune receptor repertoire was used to assess amplification bias, and residual bias was removed computationally. In the authors' own workflow: Raw reads were preprocessed to remove errors, and CDR3 was defined by IMGT conventions from the conserved cysteine to phenylalanine. Clonality was computed by normalizing Shannon entropy by log2 of the number of productive unique TCRs and subtracting the result from 1. CD4 or CD8 identity of scalp clones was inferred by cross-referencing scalp TCRbeta sequences with sorted blood CD4 and CD8 repertoires. Held by TCRdb, this immuneACCESS table contains in-frame sequences only and omits some clones. Under half of the omission traces to an unresolved V gene where checked; the cause of the rest is unknown. V and J calls and clone size are copied from that table; D and trimming were computed from the DNA. Across this sample there are fewer than 200,000 clones, with 50% to 75% seen only once. Around 15% of the sample is taken by the ten largest.

This entry belongs to a study of CD8+ T cells in alopecia areata (dated by TCRdb to about 2018). As for the study more broadly: The treated patients, all with moderate-to-severe alopecia areata, were enrolled in an open-label pilot trial of oral tofacitinib given at 5 to 10 mg twice daily. Patients on tofacitinib were biopsied at baseline and after 4 and 24 weeks of treatment, and several of the patients also had a later scalp biopsy. RNA was obtained with the PAXgene miRNA kit for fixed scalp, the miRNeasy kit for PBMCs, and the RNeasy kit for mouse skin. On the human side, TCRbeta sequencing was run on scalp tissue and on sorted CD4+ and CD8+ peripheral blood T cells from healthy controls and from alopecia areata patients with either patchy or totalis/universalis disease. The study used high-throughput TCRbeta sequencing to examine T cell clonal expansion in alopecia areata, in both the C3H/HeJ mouse model and human patients. Scalp clonality was compared across normal scalp (n=4), patchy alopecia areata scalp (n=8), and alopecia totalis/universalis scalp (n=8). Disease severity in treated patients was measured with the SALT score, which quantifies the percentage of affected scalp surface area. TCRbeta CDR3 regions were amplified by immunoSEQ multiplex PCR using 35 Vbeta forward and 13 Jbeta reverse primers. Patients received tofacitinib for 6 to 18 months and were then followed off drug for 6 months to check for delayed response and recurrence. The full study reports these points: Tofacitinib significantly lowered scalp clonality and the number of expanded CD8+ clones among the top 100 scalp clones. Many expanded lesional clones were found to persist in scalp and blood during tofacitinib treatment, and relapse after treatment cessation may be partly explained by this persistence. Unlike mouse skin, which is dominated by gammadelta T cells, normal human skin has resident alphabeta T cells that are also sequenced, and this complicates analysis of the scalp TCR repertoire. Shared TCR sequences between patients were less evident than in mice, which may be partly attributable to HLA diversity in the patient population. Compared with normal scalp, lesional scalp, particularly in alopecia totalis/universalis, had higher clonality and more expanded CD8+ clones, which suggests antigenic drive. Because the treated cohort was small and had just a single nonresponder, larger studies are needed to establish links between baseline CD8+ expansion and response.

The treatment or condition tag for this specimen amounts to: oral pan-JAK inhibitor, 5-10 mg twice daily. From alopecia areata patients, peripheral blood was collected along with lesional scalp punch biopsies. PBMCs were separated by density centrifugation and stained for CD3, CD4 and CD8, after which CD4+ and CD8+ T cells were sorted on a FACSAria. Reading the germline V gene gives CDR1 SQVTM and CDR2 ANQGSEA. From the cysteine up to the phenylalanine, the CDR3 has a length of 12 residues. Only the CDR3 DNA stays, 36 bases, in frame from base 1. V loses 2 bases of germline sequence and J loses 4 bases, and the interval between the two ends is 8 bases.

The chain employs TRBV29-1 and TRBJ1-2; no confident D gene assignment can be made. The input for sequencing was CD4+ T cells sorted from blood, taken at roughly week 55, from a patient treated with tofacitinib. This receptor was obtained from a human donor with alopecia areata. CDR3 sequence: CSVESRLYGYTF. The nucleotide sequence is TGCAGCGTTGAAAGCCGCCTCTATGGCTACACCTTC.